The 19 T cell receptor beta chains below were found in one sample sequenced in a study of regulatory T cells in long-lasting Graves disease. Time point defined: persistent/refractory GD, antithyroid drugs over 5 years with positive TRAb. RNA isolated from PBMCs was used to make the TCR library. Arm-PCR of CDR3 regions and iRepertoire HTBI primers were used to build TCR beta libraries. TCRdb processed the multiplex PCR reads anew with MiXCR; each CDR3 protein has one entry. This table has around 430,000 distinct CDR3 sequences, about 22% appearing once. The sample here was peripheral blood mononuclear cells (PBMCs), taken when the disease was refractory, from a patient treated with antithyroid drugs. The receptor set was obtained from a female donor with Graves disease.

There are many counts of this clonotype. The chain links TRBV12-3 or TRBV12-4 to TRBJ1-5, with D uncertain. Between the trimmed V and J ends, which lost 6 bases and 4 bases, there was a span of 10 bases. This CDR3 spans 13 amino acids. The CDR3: CASSFQGNQPQHF. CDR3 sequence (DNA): TGTGCCAGCAGCTTCCAAGGGAATCAGCCCCAGCATTTT.

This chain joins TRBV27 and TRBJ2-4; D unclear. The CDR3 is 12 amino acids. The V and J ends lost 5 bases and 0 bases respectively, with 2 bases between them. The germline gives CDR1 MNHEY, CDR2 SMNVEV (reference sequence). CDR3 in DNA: TGTGCCAGCAGTACAGCCAAAAACATTCAGTACTTC. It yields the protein CASSTAKNIQYF.

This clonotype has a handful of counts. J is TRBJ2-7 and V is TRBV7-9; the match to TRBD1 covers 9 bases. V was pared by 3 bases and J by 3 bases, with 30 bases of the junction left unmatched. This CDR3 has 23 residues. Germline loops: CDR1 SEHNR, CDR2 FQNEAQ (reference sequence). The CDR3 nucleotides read TGTGCCAGCAGCTTCCGGACAGGGGACGCGGGGGCGGGAACCCTGGTCGGGTACTACGAGCAGTACTTC. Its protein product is CASSFRTGDAGAGTLVGYYEQYF.

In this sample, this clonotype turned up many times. CDR3 coding DNA: TGCAGTGCTTCCGACAGGGAGAACACTGAAGCTTTCTTT. This gives the protein CSASDRENTEAFF. The chain joins TRBV20-1 to TRBJ1-1; TRBD1 matches at 7 bases. CDR3 length: 13 residues. The germline CDR1 and CDR2 sequences are DFQATT and SNEGSKA (reference sequence). J was trimmed by 1 base and V by 5 bases; bases with no gene match: 4.

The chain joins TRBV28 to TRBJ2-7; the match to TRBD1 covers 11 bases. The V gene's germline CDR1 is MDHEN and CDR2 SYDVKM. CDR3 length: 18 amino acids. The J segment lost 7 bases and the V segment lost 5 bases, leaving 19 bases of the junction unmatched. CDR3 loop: CASSPYTLRTGGWNEQYF. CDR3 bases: TGTGCCAGCAGTCCCTACACCCTTCGGACAGGGGGCTGGAATGAGCAGTACTTC.

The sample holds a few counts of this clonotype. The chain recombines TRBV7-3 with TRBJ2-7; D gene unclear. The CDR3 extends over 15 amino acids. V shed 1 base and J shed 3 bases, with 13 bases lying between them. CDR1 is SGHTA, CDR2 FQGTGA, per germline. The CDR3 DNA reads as TGTGCCAGCAGCTTAAATTTTGTCCCCGACTACGAGCAGTACTTC. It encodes CASSLNFVPDYEQYF.

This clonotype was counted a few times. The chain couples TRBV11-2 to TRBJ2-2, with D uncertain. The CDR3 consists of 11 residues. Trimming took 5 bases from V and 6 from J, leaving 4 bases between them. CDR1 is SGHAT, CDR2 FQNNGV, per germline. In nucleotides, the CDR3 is TGTGCCAGCAGCCCGTCCGGGGAGCTGTTTTTT. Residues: CASSPSGELFF. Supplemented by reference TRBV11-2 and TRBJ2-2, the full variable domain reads EAGVAQSPRYKIIEKRQSVAFWCNPISGHATLYWYQQILGQGPKLLIQFQNNGVVDDSQLPKDRFSAERLKGVDSTLKIQPAKLEDSAVYLCASSPSGELFFGEGSRLTVL.

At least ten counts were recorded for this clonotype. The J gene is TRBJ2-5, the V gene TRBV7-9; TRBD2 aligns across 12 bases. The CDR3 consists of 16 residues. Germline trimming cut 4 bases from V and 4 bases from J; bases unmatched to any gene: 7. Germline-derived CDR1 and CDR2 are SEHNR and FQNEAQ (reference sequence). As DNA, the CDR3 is TGTGCCAGCAGCTCGAATCTAGCGGGAGGGGGAGAGACCCAGTACTTC. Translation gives CASSSNLAGGGETQYF.

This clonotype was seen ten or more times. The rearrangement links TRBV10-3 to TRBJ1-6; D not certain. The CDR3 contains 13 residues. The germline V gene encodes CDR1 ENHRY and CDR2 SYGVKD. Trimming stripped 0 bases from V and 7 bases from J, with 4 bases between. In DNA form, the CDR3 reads TGTGCCATCAGTGAGTCGACAAATTCACCCCTCCACTTT. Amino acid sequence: CAISESTNSPLHF.

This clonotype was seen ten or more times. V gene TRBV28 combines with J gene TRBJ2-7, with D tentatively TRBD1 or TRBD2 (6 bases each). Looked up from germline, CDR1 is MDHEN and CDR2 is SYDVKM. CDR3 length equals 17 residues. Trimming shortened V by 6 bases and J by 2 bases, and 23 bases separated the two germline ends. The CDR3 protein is CASSSPSRRGSTYEQYF. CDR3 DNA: TGTGCCAGCAGCTCCCCGAGTCGGAGGGGGAGTACCTACGAGCAGTACTTC.

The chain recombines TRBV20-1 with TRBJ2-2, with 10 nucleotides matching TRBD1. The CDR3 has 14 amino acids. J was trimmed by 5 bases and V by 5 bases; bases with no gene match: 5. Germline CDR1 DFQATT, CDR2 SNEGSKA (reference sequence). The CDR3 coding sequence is TGCAGTGCTTGGGACAGGGGACGTACCGGGGAGCTGTTTTTT. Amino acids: CSAWDRGRTGELFF.

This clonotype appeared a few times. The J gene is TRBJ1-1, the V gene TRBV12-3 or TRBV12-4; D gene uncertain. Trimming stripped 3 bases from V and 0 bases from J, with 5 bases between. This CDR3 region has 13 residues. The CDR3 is CASSFALNTEAFF. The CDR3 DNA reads TGTGCCAGCAGTTTTGCTCTGAACACTGAAGCTTTCTTT.

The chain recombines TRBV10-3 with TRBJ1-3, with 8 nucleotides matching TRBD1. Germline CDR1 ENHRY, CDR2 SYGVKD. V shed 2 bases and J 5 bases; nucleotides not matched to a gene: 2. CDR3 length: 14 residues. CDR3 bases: TGTGCCATCAGTGAGACAGGGGGAAGAAACACCATATATTTT. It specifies CAISETGGRNTIYF.

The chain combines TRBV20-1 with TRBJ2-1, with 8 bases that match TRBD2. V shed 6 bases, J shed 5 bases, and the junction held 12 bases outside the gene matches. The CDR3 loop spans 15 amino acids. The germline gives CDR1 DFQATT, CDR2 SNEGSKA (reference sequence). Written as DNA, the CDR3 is TGCAGTGCCCCCCATGGCGGGAGGCCGAACAATGAGCAGTTCTTC. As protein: CSAPHGGRPNNEQFF.

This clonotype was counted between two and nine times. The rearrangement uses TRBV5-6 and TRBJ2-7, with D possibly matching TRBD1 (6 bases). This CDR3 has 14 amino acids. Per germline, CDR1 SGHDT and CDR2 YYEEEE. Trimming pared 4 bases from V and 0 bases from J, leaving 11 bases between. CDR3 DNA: TGTGCCAGCAGCCGGACGGGACACTCCTACGAGCAGTACTTC. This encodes CASSRTGHSYEQYF.

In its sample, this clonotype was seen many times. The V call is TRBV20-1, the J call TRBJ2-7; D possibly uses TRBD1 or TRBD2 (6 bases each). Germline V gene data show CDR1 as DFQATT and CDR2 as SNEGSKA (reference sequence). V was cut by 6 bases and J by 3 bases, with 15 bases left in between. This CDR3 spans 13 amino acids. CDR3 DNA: TGCAGTGCCCCGGCGGAGGGGGTCTACGAGCAGTACTTC. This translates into CSAPAEGVYEQYF.

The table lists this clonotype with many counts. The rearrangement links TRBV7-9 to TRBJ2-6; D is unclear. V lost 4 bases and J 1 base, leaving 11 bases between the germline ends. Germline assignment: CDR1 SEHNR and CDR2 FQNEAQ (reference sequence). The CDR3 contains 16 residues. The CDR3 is CASSWRLGSGANVLTF. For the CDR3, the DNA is TGTGCCAGCAGCTGGCGATTGGGATCTGGGGCCAACGTCCTGACTTTC.

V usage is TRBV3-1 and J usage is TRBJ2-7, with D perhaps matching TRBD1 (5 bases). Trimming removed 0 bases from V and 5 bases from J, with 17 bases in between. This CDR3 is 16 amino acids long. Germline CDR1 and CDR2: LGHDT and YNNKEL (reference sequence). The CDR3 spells CASSQEEWGLDHEQYF. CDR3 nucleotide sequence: TGTGCCAGCAGCCAAGAGGAGTGGGGCCTCGACCACGAGCAGTACTTC.

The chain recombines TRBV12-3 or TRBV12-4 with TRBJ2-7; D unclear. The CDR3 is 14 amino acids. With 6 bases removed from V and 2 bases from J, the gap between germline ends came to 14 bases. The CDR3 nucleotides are TGTGCCAGCAGCCCGGCTCGGGCGCCCTACGAGCAGTACTTC. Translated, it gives CASSPARAPYEQYF.